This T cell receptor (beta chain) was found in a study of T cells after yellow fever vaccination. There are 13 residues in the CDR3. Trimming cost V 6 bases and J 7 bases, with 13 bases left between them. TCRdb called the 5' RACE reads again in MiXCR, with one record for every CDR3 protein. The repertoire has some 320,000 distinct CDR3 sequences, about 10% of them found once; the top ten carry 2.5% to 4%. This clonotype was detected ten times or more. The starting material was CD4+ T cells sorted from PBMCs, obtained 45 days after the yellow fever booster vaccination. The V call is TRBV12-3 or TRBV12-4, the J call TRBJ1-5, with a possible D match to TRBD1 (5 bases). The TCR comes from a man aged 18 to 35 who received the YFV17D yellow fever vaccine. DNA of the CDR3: TGTGCCAGCAGCGGGGCGGGGGGACAGCCCCAGCATTTT. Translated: CASSGAGGQPQHF.